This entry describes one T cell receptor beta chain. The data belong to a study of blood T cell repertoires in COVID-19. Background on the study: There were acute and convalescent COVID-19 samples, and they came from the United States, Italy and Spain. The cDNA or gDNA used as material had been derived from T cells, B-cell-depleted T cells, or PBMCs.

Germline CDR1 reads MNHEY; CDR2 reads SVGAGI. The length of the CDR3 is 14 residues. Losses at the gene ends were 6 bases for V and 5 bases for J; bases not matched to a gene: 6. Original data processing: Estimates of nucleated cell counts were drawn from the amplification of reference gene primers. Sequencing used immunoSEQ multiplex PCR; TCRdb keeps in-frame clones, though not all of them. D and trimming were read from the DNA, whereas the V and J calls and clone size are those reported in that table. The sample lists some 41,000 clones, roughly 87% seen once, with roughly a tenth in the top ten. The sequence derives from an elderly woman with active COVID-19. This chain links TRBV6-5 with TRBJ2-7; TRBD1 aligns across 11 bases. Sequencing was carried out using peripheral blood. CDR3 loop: CASRKGQGEDEQYF. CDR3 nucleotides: TGTGCCAGCAGGAAGGGACAGGGGGAGGACGAGCAGTACTTC.